This entry describes one T cell receptor beta chain. Antigen: not known. The sample comes from a study of beta chain features in type 1 diabetes. The study's findings and limits: An over-representation of cells with high TCR expression could result from cDNA sequencing. In patients and controls equally, PCR might favor templates that are shorter. In all four CD4+ subsets, TCRB CDR3 length was significantly, moderately reduced in type 1 diabetes. Insertion counts at VDJ junctions were lower in type 1 diabetes patients, who also showed more deletions there. In comparison with healthy donors, patients had naive, central memory and Treg TCRB repertoires that appeared more similar.

The V gene's germline CDR1 is SQVTM and CDR2 ANQGSEA. The CDR3 length is 11 residues. With 5 bases removed from V and 8 bases from J, the gap between germline ends came to 9 bases. All of the isolated RNA was reverse transcribed, so expressed TCRB transcripts were sequenced. The method was immunoSEQ multiplex PCR; TCRdb's version includes in-frame clones alone and lacks a portion of them. Found here are some 640,000 clones, about 14% of them singletons; the top ten hold 0.035% to 0.04%. Sequenced input: naive CD4+ T cells from blood. The chain joins TRBV29-1 to TRBJ1-4; D is unclear. The receptor's source is a man aged 18 to 29 with type 1 diabetes. The DNA of the CDR3 is TGCAGCGTTAACTCGGCCGAAAAACTGTTTTTT. Translated: CSVNSAEKLFF.